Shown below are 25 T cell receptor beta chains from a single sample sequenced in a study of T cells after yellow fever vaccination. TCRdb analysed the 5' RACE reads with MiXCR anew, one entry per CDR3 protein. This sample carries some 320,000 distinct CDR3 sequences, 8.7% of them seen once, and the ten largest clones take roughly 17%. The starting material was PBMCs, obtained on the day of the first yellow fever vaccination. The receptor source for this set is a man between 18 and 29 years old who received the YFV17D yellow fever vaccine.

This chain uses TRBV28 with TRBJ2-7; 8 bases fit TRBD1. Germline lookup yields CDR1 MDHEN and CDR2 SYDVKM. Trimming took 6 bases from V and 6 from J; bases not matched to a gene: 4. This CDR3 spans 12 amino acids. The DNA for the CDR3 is TGTGCCAGCAGCTTGGGGACAGGCGAGCAGTACGTC. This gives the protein CASSLGTGEQYV.

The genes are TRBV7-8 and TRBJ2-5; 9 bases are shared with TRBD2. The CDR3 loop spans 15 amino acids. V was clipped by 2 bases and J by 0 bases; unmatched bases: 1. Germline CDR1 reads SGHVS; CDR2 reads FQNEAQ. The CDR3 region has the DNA TGTGCCAGCAGCTTACTAGCGGGGTACCAAGAGACCCAGTACTTC. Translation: CASSLLAGYQETQYF.

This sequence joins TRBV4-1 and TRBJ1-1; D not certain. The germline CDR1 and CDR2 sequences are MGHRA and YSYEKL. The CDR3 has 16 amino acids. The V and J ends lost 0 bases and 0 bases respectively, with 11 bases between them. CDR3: CASSQEGLPMNTEAFF. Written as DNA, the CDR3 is TGCGCCAGCAGCCAAGAAGGGTTACCCATGAACACTGAAGCTTTCTTT.

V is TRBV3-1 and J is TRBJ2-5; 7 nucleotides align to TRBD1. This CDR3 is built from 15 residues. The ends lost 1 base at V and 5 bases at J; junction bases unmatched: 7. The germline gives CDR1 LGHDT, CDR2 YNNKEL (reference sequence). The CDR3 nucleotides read TGTGCCAGCAGCCAAGTCGAAGACAGGGAGGAGACCCAGTACTTC. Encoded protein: CASSQVEDREETQYF.

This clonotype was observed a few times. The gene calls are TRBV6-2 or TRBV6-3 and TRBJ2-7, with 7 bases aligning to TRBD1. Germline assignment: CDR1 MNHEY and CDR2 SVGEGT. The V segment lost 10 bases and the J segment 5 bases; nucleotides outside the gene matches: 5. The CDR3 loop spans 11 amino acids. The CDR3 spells CATRQGDEQYV. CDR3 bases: TGTGCCACCCGACAGGGAGACGAGCAGTACGTC.

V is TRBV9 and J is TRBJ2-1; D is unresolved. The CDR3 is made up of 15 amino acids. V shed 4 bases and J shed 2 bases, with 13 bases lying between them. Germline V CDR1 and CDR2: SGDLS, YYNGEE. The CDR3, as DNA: TGTGCCAGCAGCCCCGTGGTAGGGACCTACAATGAGCAGTTCTTC. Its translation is CASSPVVGTYNEQFF.

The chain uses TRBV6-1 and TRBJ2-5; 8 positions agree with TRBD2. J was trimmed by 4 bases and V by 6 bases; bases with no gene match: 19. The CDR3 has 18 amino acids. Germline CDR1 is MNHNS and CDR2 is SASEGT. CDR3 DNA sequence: TGTGCCAGCAGGGTTCTCCGAGTCCGGGGGGGCGGCGTAGAGACCCAGTACTTC. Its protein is CASRVLRVRGGGVETQYF.

This CDR3 reads CASSQGNSGNTIYF. CDR3 DNA sequence: TGTGCCAGCAGCCAAGGGAATTCTGGAAACACCATATATTTT. This sequence joins TRBV14 and TRBJ1-3, with D unclear. V was cut by 1 base and J by 1 base, with 5 bases left in between. CDR3 size: 14 residues. Germline CDR1 reads SGHDN; CDR2 reads FVKESK.

The CDR3 nucleotides read TGTGCCAGCAATCCGACCAGTAGGATAGACACTGAAGCTTTCTTT. This sequence encodes CASNPTSRIDTEAFF. The chain is built from TRBV2 and TRBJ1-1; D uncertain. Looked up from germline, CDR1 is SNHLY and CDR2 is FYNNEI. This CDR3 region has 15 residues. Trimming cost V 7 bases and J 3 bases, with 18 bases left between them.

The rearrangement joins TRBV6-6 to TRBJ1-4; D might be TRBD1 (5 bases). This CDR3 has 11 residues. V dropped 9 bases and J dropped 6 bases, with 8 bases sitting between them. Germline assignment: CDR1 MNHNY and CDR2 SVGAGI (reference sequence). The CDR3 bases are TGTGCCAGTTTACAGGATGAAAAACTGTTTTTT. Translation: CASLQDEKLFF.

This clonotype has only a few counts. This CDR3 reads CASSFGGGAYEQFF. The CDR3 coding sequence is TGTGCCAGCAGCTTTGGCGGGGGGGCCTATGAGCAGTTCTTC. The rearrangement uses TRBV7-3 and TRBJ2-1, with 9 bases aligning to TRBD2. Looked up from germline, CDR1 is SGHTA and CDR2 is FQGTGA. The J segment lost 8 bases and the V segment lost 3 bases, leaving 5 bases of the junction unmatched. The CDR3 runs to 14 residues. The full variable domain, rest sourced from reference TRBV7-3 and TRBJ2-1, is GAGVSQTPSNKVTEKGKYVELRCDPISGHTALYWYRQSLGQGPEFLIYFQGTGAADDSGLPNDRFFAVRPEGSVSTLKIQRTERGDSAVYLCASSFGGGAYEQFFGPGTRLTVL.

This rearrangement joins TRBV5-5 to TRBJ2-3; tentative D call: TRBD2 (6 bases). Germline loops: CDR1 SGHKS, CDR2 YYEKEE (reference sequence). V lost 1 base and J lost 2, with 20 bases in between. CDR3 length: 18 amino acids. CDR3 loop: CASSLMARSGAITDTQYF. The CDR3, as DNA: TGTGCCAGCAGCTTGATGGCTCGTAGCGGAGCTATCACAGATACGCAGTATTTT.

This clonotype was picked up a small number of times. The CDR3 coding sequence is TGTGCCACCAGCAGAGATGGGGGTCGGGGTAATGAAAAACTGTTTTTT. Its protein product is CATSRDGGRGNEKLFF. J is TRBJ1-4 and V is TRBV15, with D maybe TRBD1 (5 bases). This CDR3 region has 16 residues. Germline CDR1 LNHNV, CDR2 YYDKDF (reference sequence). V shed 0 bases and J shed 4 bases, with 12 bases lying between them.

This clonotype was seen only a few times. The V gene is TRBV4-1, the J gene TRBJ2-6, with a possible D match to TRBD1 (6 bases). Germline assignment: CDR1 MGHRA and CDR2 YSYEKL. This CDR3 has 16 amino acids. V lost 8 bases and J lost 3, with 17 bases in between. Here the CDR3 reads CASGQGFSFGANVLTF. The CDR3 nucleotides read TGCGCCAGCGGGCAGGGGTTTTCTTTTGGGGCCAACGTCCTGACTTTC.

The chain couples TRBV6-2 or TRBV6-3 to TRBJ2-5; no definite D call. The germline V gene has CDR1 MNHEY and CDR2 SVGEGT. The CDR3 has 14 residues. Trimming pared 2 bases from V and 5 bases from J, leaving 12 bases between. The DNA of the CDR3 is TGTGCCAGCAGTTACATAGGGATAGGGGAGACCCAGTACTTC. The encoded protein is CASSYIGIGETQYF.

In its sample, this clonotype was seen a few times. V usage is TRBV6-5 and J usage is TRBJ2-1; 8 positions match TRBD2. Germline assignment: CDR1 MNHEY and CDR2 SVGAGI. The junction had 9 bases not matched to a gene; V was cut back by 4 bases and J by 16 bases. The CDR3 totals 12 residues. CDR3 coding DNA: TGTGCCAGCAGTTCAAGCGGGGGTGTCGGTTTCTTC. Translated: CASSSSGGVGFF.

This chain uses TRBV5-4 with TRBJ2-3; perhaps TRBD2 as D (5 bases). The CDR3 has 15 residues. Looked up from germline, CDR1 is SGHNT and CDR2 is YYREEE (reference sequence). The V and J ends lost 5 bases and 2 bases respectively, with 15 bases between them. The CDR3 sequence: CASRPQSGYTDTQYF. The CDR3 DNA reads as TGTGCCAGCAGGCCTCAAAGCGGATACACAGATACGCAGTATTTT.

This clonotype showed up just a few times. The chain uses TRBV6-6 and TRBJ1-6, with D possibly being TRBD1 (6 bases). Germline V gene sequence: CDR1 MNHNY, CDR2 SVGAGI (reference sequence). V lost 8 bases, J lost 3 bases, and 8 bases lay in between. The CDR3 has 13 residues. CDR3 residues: CASSRGYNSPLHF. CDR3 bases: TGTGCCAGCTCCAGGGGCTATAATTCACCCCTCCACTTT.

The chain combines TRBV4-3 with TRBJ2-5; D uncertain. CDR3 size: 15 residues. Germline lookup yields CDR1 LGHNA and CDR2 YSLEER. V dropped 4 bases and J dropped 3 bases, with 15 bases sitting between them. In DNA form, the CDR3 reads TGCGCCAGCAGCCGCGGAGAGGAACGGAAAGAGACCCAGTACTTC. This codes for CASSRGEERKETQYF.

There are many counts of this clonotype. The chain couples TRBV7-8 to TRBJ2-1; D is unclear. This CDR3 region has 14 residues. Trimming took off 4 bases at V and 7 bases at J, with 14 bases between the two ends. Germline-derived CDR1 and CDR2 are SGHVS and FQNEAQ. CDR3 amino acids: CASSSPAIWNEQFF. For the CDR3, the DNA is TGTGCCAGCAGCTCACCCGCCATCTGGAATGAGCAGTTCTTC.

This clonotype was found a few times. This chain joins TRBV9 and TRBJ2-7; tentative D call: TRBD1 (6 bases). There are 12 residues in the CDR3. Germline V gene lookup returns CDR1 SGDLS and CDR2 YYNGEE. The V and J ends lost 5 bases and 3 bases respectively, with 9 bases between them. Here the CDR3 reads CASRLDSYEQYV. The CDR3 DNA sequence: TGTGCCAGCAGACTGGACAGCTACGAGCAGTACGTC.

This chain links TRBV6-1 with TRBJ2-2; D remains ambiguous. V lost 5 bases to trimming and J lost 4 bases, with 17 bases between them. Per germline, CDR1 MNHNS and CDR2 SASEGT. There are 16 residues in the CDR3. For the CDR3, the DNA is TGTGCCAGCAGTCTCATCGGACGGAAGCGCACCGGGGAGCTGTTTTTT. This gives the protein CASSLIGRKRTGELFF.

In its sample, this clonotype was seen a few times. CDR3 region: CASSWRTYNEQFF. In nucleotides, the CDR3 is TGTGCCAGCAGCTGGAGGACCTACAATGAGCAGTTCTTC. The chain is built from TRBV7-8 and TRBJ2-1, with a tentative D call TRBD2 (5 bases). The length of the CDR3 is 13 residues. The germline CDR1 and CDR2 sequences are SGHVS and FQNEAQ. Trimming removed 4 bases from V and 2 bases from J, with 6 bases in between.

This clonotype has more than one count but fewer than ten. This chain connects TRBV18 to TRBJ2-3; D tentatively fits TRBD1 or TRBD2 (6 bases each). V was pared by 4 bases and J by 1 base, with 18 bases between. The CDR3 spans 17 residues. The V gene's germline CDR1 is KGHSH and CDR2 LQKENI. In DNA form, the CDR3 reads TGTGCCAGCTCACTCAATCAGGGGAGGCAGGGCACAGATACGCAGTATTTT. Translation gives CASSLNQGRQGTDTQYF.

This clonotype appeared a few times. CDR3: CASSGQTYNEQFF. The DNA for the CDR3 is TGTGCCAGCAGCGGACAGACCTACAATGAGCAGTTCTTC. This chain uses TRBV2 with TRBJ2-1, with TRBD1 as a possible D gene (6 bases). V was cut by 6 bases and J by 2 bases, with 8 bases left in between. The germline V gene encodes CDR1 SNHLY and CDR2 FYNNEI. The CDR3 is 13 residues long.